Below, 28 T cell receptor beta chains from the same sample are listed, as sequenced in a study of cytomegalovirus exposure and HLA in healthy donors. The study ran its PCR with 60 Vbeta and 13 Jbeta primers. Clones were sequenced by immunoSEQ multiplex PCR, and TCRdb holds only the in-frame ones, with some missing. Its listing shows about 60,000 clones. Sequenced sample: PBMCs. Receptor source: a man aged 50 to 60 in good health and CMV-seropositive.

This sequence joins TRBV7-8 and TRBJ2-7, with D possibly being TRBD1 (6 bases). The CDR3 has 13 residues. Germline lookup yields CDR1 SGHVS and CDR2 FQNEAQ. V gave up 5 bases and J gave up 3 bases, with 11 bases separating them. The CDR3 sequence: CASSRTVNYEQYF. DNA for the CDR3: TGTGCCAGCAGCCGGACAGTAAACTACGAGCAGTACTTC.

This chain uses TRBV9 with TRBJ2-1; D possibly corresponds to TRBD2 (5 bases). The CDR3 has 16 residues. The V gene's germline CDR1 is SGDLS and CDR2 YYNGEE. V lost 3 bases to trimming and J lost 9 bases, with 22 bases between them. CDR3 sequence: CASSAAPGAGGSEQFF. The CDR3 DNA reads TGTGCCAGCAGCGCAGCCCCGGGCGCGGGTGGTAGTGAGCAGTTCTTC.

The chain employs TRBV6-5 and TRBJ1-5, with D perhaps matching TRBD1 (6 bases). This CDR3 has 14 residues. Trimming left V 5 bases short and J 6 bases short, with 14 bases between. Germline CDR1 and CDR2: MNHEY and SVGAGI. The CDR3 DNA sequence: TGTGCCAGCAGTCGAAAGGGACAATTTCAGCCCCAGCATTTT. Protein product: CASSRKGQFQPQHF.

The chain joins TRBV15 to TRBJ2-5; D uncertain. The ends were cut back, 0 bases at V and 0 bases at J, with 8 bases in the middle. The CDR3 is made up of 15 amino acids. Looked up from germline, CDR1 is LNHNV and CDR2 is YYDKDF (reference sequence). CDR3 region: CATSRDVQNQETQYF. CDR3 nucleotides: TGTGCCACCAGCAGAGACGTGCAGAACCAAGAGACCCAGTACTTC.

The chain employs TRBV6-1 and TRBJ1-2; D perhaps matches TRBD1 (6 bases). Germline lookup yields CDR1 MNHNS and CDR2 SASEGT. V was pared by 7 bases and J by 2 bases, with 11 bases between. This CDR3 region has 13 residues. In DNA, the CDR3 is TGTGCCAGCAATCAACAGGGAAACTATGGCTACACCTTC. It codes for CASNQQGNYGYTF.

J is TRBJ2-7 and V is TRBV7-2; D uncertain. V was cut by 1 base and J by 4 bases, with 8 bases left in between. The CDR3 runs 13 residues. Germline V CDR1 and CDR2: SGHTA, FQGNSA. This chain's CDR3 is CASSLDETYEQYF. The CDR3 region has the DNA TGTGCCAGCAGCTTAGACGAGACTTACGAGCAGTACTTC.

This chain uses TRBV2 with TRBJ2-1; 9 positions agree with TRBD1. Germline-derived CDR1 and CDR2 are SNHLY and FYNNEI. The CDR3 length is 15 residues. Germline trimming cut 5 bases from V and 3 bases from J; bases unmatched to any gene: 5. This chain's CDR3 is CASSSGTGFYNEQFF. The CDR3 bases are TGTGCCAGCAGTTCCGGGACAGGGTTCTACAATGAGCAGTTCTTC. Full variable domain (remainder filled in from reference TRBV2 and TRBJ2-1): EPEVTQTPSHQVTQMGQEVILRCVPISNHLYFYWYRQILGQKVEFLVSFYNNEISEKSEIFDDQFSVERPDGSNFTLKIRSTKLEDSAMYFCASSSGTGFYNEQFFGPGTRLTVL.

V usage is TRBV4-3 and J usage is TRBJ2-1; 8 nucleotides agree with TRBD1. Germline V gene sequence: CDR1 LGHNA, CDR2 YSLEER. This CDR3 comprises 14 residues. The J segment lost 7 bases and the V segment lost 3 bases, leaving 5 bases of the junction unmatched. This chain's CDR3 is CASSQRTGTNEQFF. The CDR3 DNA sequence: TGCGCCAGCAGCCAGAGGACAGGGACGAATGAGCAGTTCTTC.

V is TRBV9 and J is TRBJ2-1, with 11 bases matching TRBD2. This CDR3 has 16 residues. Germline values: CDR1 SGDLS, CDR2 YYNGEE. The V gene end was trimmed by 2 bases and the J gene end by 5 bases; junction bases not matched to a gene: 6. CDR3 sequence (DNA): TGTGCCAGCAGCGTTATTAGCGGGAGGGACGACAATGAGCAGTTCTTC. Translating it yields CASSVISGRDDNEQFF. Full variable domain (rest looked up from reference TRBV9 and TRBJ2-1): DSGVTQTPKHLITATGQRVTLRCSPRSGDLSVYWYQQSLDQGLQFLIQYYNGEERAKGNILERFSAQQFPDLHSELNLSSLELGDSALYFCASSVISGRDDNEQFFGPGTRLTVL.

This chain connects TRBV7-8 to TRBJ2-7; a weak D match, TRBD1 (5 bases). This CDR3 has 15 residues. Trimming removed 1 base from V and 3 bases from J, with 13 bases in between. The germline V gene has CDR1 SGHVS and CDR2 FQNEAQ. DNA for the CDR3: TGTGCCAGCAGCTTAGGTCGGACAACGAACTACGAGCAGTACTTC. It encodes CASSLGRTTNYEQYF.

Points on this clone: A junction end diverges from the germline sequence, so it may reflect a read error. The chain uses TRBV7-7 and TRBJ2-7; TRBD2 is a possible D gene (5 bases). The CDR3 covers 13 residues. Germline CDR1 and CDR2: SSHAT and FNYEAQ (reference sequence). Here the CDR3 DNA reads TGTGCTAGCAGCCCCCGGGATCTCTACGAGCAGTACTTC. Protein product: CASSPRDLYEQYF.

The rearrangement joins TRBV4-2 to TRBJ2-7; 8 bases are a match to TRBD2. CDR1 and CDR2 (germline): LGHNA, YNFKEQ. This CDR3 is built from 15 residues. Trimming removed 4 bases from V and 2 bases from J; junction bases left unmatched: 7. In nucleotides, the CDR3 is TGTGCCAGCAGCCCAGGACTAGCAGGGGCCTACGAGCAGTACTTC. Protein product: CASSPGLAGAYEQYF.

The CDR3 reads CASSQGQGSTEAFF. For the CDR3, the DNA is TGCGCCAGCAGCCAGGGACAGGGTAGCACTGAAGCTTTCTTT. The rearrangement joins TRBV4-1 to TRBJ1-1; TRBD1 agrees at 9 bases. V dropped 3 bases and J dropped 4; count of bases not matched to a gene: 3. CDR3 length equals 14 residues. The germline V gene encodes CDR1 MGHRA and CDR2 YSYEKL.

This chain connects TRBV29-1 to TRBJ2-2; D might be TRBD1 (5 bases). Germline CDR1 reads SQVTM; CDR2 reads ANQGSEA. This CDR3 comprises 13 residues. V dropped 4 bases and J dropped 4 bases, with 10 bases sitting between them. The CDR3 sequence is CSVGAGPTGELFF. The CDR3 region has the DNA TGCAGCGTTGGAGCAGGGCCCACCGGGGAGCTGTTTTTT.

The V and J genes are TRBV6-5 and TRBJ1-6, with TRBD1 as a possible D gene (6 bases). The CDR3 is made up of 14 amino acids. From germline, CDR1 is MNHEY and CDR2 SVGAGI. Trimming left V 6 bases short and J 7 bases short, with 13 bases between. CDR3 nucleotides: TGTGCCAGCAGGTCTCAGGGGATGAATTCACCCCTCCACTTT. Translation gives CASRSQGMNSPLHF.

CDR3 nucleotide sequence: TGTGCCTGGAGTGTAGGCCAGGGCAGCAATCAGCCCCAGCATTTT. Protein: CAWSVGQGSNQPQHF. This chain uses TRBV30 with TRBJ1-5, with D possibly matching TRBD1 (5 bases). The CDR3 spans 15 residues. The V gene lost 0 bases and the J gene lost 1 base, with 10 bases spanning the gap. In germline, CDR1 is GTSNPN, CDR2 SVGIG (reference sequence).

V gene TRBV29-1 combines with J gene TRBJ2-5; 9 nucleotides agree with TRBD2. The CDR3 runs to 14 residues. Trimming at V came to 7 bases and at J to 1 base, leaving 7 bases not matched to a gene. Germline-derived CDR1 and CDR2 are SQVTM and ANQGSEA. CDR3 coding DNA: TGCAGCGCTGCCCTAGCGGGGCTCCAAGAGACCCAGTACTTC. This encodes CSAALAGLQETQYF.

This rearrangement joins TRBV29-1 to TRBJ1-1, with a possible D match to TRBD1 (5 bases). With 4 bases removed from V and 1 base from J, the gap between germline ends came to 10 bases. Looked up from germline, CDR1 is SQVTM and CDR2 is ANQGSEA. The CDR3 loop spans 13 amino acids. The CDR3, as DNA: TGCAGCGTTGCCAGACAGACGAACACTGAAGCTTTCTTT. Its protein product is CSVARQTNTEAFF.

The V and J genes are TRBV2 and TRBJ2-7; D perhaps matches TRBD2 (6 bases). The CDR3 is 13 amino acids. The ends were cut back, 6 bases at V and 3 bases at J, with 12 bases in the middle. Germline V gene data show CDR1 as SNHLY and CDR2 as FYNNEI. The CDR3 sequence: CASSSDYYYEQYF. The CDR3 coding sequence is TGTGCCAGCAGCTCGGACTACTACTACGAGCAGTACTTC.

CDR3 bases: TGCAGCGTTGAAGATCAGTGGGGGGGTGAGCAGTTCTTC. It translates to CSVEDQWGGEQFF. The chain combines TRBV29-1 with TRBJ2-1; 7 nucleotides line up with TRBD2. CDR1 and CDR2 (germline): SQVTM, ANQGSEA. This CDR3 comprises 13 residues. Unmatched junction bases numbered 5, after V lost 0 bases and J lost 9 bases.

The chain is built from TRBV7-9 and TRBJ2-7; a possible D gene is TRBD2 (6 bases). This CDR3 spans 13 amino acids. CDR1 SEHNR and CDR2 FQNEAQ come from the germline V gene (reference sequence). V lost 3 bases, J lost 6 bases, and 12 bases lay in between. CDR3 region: CASSFPGEVEQYF. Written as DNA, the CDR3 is TGTGCCAGCAGCTTTCCGGGAGAGGTCGAGCAGTACTTC.

CDR3 sequence: CASSPSNQETQYF. The CDR3 region has the DNA TGTGCCAGCAGTCCTAGCAATCAAGAGACCCAGTACTTC. The rearrangement uses TRBV25-1 and TRBJ2-5; tentative D call: TRBD2 (5 bases). Germline V gene data show CDR1 as MGHDK and CDR2 as SYGVNS. The CDR3 is 13 residues long. V was clipped by 5 bases and J by 2 bases, with 9 bases between them.

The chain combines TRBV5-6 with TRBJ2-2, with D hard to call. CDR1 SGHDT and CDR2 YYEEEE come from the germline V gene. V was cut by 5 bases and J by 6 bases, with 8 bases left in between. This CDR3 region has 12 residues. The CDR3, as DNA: TGTGCCAGCAGTCCTCTCGCCGGGGAGCTGTTTTTT. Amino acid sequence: CASSPLAGELFF.

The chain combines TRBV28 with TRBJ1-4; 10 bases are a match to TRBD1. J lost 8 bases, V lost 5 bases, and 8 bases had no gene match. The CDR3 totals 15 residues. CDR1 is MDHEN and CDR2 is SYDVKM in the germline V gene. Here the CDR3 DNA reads TGTGCCAGCAGTCCCTCGACAGGGGGCCGGGAAAAACTGTTTTTT. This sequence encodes CASSPSTGGREKLFF. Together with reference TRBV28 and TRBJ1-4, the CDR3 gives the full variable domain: DVKVTQSSRYLVKRTGEKVFLECVQDMDHENMFWYRQDPGLGLRLIYFSYDVKMKEKGDIPEGYSVSREKKERFSLILESASTNQTSMYLCASSPSTGGREKLFFGSGTQLSVL.

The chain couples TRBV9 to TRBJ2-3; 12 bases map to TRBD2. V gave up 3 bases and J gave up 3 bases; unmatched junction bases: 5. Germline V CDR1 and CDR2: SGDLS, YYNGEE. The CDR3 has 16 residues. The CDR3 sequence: CASSARTSGITDTQYF. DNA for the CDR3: TGTGCCAGCAGCGCCCGGACTAGCGGGATAACAGATACGCAGTATTTT.

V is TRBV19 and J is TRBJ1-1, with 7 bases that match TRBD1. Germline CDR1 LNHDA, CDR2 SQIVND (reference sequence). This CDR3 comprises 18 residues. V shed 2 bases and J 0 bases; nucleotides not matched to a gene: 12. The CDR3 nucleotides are TGTGCCAGTAGTATATACCACAGGGGTGGGGTAATGAACACTGAAGCTTTCTTT. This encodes CASSIYHRGGVMNTEAFF.

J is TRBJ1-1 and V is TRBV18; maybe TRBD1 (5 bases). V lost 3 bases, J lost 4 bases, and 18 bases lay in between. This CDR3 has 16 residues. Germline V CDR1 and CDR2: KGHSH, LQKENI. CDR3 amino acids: CASSPQEHLGGTEAFF. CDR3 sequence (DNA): TGTGCCAGCTCACCCCAAGAACATTTGGGGGGCACTGAAGCTTTCTTT.

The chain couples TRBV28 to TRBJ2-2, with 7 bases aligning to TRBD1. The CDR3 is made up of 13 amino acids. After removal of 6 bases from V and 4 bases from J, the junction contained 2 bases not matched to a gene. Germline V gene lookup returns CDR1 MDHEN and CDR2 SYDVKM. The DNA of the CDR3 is TGTGCCAGCAGGACAGGGTTCACCGGGGAGCTGTTTTTT. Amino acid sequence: CASRTGFTGELFF.